The text below deals with one T cell receptor (beta chain). The sample belongs to a study of blood T cell repertoires in COVID-19. Overall study context: T cells, B-cell-depleted T cells, or PBMCs provided the cDNA or gDNA that served as material.

The CDR3 runs to 13 residues. Deletions cut 7 bases from V and 7 bases from J, with 14 bases between. CDR1 is MDHEN and CDR2 is SYDVKM in the germline V gene. As originally analysed: Amplified reference gene primers provided the basis for estimating nucleated cell counts. Assay: immunoSEQ multiplex PCR; the TCRdb copy retains only in-frame clones and omits some. The V and J calls and the clone size are those of that table, but D and trimming were determined from the DNA. Here the sample spans approximately 260,000 clones, about 88% being singletons. The TCR originated in a woman aged 40-49 years who had recovered from COVID-19. Input material: peripheral blood. V is TRBV28 and J is TRBJ1-3; a possible D gene is TRBD1 (5 bases). This chain's CDR3 is CASIVREGNTIYF. In DNA, the CDR3 is TGTGCCAGCATAGTTAGGGAGGGGAACACCATATATTTT.